The T cell receptor beta chain described here comes from a study of T cells expressing NK-cell markers. The CDR3 runs 13 residues. CDR1 is SGHTA, CDR2 FQGNSA, per germline. Using the 5' RACE reads, TCRdb records one entry per CDR3 protein without DNA. The sample holds about 380,000 distinct CDR3 sequences. Sequencing was performed on blood T cells: a sorted CD56 or NKG2C T cell subset, CD4+ or CD8+ T cells, or bulk PBMC T cells (not recorded which). This sequence joins TRBV7-2 and TRBJ2-3; TCRdb's D call of TRBD1 is untestable without DNA. The TCR comes from a man aged 18 to 69 in good health. The chain's CDR3 is CASSLERGHTQYF.